The clone carrying this T cell receptor beta chain was seen just once. The antigen is not known. The same CDR3 can be traced to other DNA sequences in this sample. This entry belongs to a study of shared clonotypes between healthy human individuals. Trimming removed 6 bases at V and 5 bases at J, with 7 bases between. Germline CDR1 KGHSH, CDR2 LQKENI. This CDR3 spans 11 amino acids. Findings and caveats of the study: Investigators collected only blood, and repertoires in tissues likely differ. A generally larger estimated richness was seen in naive subsets than in memory subsets.

Sequencing used immunoSEQ multiplex PCR; TCRdb keeps in-frame clones, though not all of them. The table records 2 million to 2.5 million clones, around 95% of them present only once. CD4+ cells were split into CD45RA+ naive and CD45RA-negative memory subsets. Sequenced material: naive CD4+ T cells sorted from blood. The subset here: CD45RA+ positively selected. The chain combines TRBV18 with TRBJ2-5, with D hard to call. This receptor was identified in a man between 18 and 35 years old in good health. The CDR3 nucleotides read TGTGCCAGCTCCTCCGGGGAGACCCAGTACTTC. It yields the protein CASSSGETQYF. Using reference TRBV18 and TRBJ2-5 for the parts outside the CDR3, the full variable domain is NAGVMQNPRHLVRRRGQEARLRCSPMKGHSHVYWYRQLPEEGLKFMVYLQKENIIDESGMPKERFSAEFPKEGPSILRIQQVVRGDSAAYFCASSSGETQYFGPGTRLLVL.